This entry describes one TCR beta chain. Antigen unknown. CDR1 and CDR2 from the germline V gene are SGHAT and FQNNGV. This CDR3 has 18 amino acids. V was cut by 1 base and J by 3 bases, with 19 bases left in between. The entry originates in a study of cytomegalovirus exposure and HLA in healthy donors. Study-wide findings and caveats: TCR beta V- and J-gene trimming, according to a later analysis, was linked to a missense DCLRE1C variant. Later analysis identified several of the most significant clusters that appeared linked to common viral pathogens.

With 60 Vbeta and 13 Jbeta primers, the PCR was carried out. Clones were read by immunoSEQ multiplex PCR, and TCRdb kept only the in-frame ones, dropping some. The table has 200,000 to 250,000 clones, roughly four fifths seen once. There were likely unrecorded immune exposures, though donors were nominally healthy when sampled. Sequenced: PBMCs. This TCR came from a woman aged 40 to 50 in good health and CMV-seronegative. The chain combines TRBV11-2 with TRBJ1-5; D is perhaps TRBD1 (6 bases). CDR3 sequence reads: CASSLAVVSGEFNQPQHF. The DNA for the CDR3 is TGTGCCAGCAGCTTAGCTGTAGTCTCAGGGGAATTCAATCAGCCCCAGCATTTT.